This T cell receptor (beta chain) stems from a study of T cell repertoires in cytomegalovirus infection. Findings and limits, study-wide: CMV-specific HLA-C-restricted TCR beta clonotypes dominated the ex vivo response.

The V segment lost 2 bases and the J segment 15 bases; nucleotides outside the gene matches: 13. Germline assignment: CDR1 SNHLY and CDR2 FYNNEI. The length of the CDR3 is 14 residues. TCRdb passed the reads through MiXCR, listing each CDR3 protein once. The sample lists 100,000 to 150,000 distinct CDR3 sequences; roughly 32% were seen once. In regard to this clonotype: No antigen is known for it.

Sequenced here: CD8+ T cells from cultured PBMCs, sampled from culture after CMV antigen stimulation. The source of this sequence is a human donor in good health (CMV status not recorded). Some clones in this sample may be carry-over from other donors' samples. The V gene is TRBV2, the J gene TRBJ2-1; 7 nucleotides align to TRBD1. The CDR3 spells CASSEIGGDRAPFF. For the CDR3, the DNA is TGTGCCAGCAGTGAAATAGGGGGAGACAGGGCCCCGTTCTTC.